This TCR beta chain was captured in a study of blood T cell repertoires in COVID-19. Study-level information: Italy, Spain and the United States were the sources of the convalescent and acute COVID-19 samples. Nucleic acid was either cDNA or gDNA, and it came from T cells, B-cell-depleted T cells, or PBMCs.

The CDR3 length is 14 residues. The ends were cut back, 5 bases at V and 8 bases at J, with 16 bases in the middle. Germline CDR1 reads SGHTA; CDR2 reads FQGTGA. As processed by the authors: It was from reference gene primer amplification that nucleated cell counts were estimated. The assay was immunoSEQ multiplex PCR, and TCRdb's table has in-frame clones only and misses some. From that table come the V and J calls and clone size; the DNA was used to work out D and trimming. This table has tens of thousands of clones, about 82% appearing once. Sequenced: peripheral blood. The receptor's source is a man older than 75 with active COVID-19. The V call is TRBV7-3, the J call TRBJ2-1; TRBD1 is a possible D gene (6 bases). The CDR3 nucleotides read TGTGCCAGCAGCGCTACAGGGTTTGAATATGAGCAGTTCTTC. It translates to CASSATGFEYEQFF.